These 28 T cell receptor beta chains came from one sample sequenced in a study of regulatory T cells. The primer mix had 52 TRBV and 13 TRBJ primers. Generated by immunoSEQ multiplex PCR, the TCRdb table keeps only in-frame clones and is missing some. In the table there are about 20,000 clones, over 85% of which are singletons. Specimen: CD8+ T cells sorted from blood. The receptors here all came from a child between 2 and 9 years old with CD3G deficiency.

The chain has TRBV6-1 and TRBJ2-5; D gene uncertain. This CDR3 spans 14 amino acids. Germline CDR1 MNHNS, CDR2 SASEGT. Trimming stripped 2 bases from V and 1 base from J, with 8 bases between. CDR3 amino acids: CASSEWQSQETQYF. The CDR3 nucleotides are TGTGCCAGCAGTGAATGGCAGTCCCAAGAGACCCAGTACTTC.

The V call is TRBV28, the J call TRBJ1-4; D is ambiguous. V gave up 7 bases and J gave up 8 bases, with 17 bases separating them. The CDR3 contains 14 residues. Per the germline V gene, CDR1 is MDHEN and CDR2 is SYDVKM. The DNA of the CDR3 is TGTGCCAGCAATACGGGCCCCCGAGGCGAAAAACTGTTTTTT. Its translation: CASNTGPRGEKLFF.

J is TRBJ2-2 and V is TRBV4-1, with 8 nucleotides matching TRBD2. V trimming: 4 bases; J trimming: 0 bases; junction bases outside the gene matches: 4. This CDR3 is 16 amino acids long. CDR1 and CDR2 (germline): MGHRA, YSYEKL. The CDR3 region is CASSLRLATNTGELFF. In DNA, the CDR3 is TGCGCCAGCAGCCTCCGACTAGCGACGAACACCGGGGAGCTGTTTTTT.

This chain joins TRBV5-1 and TRBJ1-1; the match to TRBD1 covers 12 bases. Germline lookup yields CDR1 SGHRS and CDR2 YFSETQ. There are 14 residues in the CDR3. The ends lost 0 bases at V and 11 bases at J; junction bases unmatched: 5. The CDR3 loop reads CASSLDGTGGPAFF. In DNA form, the CDR3 reads TGCGCCAGCAGCTTGGATGGGACAGGGGGCCCGGCTTTCTTT. Filled out from reference TRBV5-1 and TRBJ1-1, the complete variable domain reads KAGVTQTPRYLIKTRGQQVTLSCSPISGHRSVSWYQQTPGQGLQFLFEYFSETQRNKGNFPGRFSGRQFSNSRSEMNVSTLELGDSALYLCASSLDGTGGPAFFGQGTRLTVV.

The chain recombines TRBV28 with TRBJ2-7; the D gene is possibly TRBD2 (5 bases). V was cut by 4 bases and J by 6 bases, with 16 bases left in between. Germline V lookup: CDR1 MDHEN, CDR2 SYDVKM. The CDR3 is 14 amino acids. In DNA, the CDR3 is TGTGCCAGCAGTTCGACGGACCGGGGTGGCGAGCAGTACTTC. As protein: CASSSTDRGGEQYF. Variable domain in full (rest from reference TRBV28 and TRBJ2-7): DVKVTQSSRYLVKRTGEKVFLECVQDMDHENMFWYRQDPGLGLRLIYFSYDVKMKEKGDIPEGYSVSREKKERFSLILESASTNQTSMYLCASSSTDRGGEQYFGPGTRLTVT.

CDR3 DNA sequence: TGCGCCAGCAGCCAAGAGCTGCTCCACGAGCAGTACTTC. Protein: CASSQELLHEQYF. V and J are TRBV4-1 and TRBJ2-7; D unclear. The CDR3 sequence is 13 residues long. The germline gives CDR1 MGHRA, CDR2 YSYEKL. Between the trimmed V and J ends, which lost 0 bases and 5 bases, there was a span of 8 bases.

This clone was observed once. This chain joins TRBV28 and TRBJ2-7, with 8 bases fitting TRBD1. Germline loops: CDR1 MDHEN, CDR2 SYDVKM. The CDR3 loop spans 14 amino acids. V shed 3 bases, J shed 6 bases, and the junction held 7 bases outside the gene matches. The CDR3 coding sequence is TGTGCCAGCAGTTTGTGGGGACAGGACCCCGAGCAGTACTTC. Protein sequence: CASSLWGQDPEQYF.

The chain carries TRBV28 and TRBJ2-7; D is unresolved. The CDR3 has 13 amino acids. Looked up from germline, CDR1 is MDHEN and CDR2 is SYDVKM. Trimming took 4 bases from V and 2 from J, leaving 9 bases between them. As DNA, the CDR3 is TGTGCCAGCAGTTCAATCAGAACCTACGAGCAGTACTTC. This translates into CASSSIRTYEQYF.

Only a few counts were recorded for this clone. The gene calls are TRBV5-1 and TRBJ2-2; TRBD2 might be the D (7 bases). The V end was cut by 4 bases, the J end by 8 bases, with 27 bases between. CDR1 is SGHRS, CDR2 YFSETQ, per germline. This CDR3 is built from 18 residues. This CDR3 is CASSPGASGIKRYGELFF. The CDR3 bases are TGCGCCAGCAGCCCGGGGGCTAGCGGCATTAAGAGGTATGGGGAGCTGTTTTTT.

The rearrangement uses TRBV15 and TRBJ2-7, with D maybe TRBD1 (6 bases). CDR3 length equals 17 residues. Germline CDR1 reads LNHNV; CDR2 reads YYDKDF (reference sequence). V gave up 0 bases and J gave up 2 bases, with 17 bases separating them. CDR3 in amino acids: CATSRDLETGLTYEQYF. CDR3 nucleotides: TGTGCCACCAGCAGAGATCTAGAGACAGGCCTTACCTACGAGCAGTACTTC.

This CDR3 is CASSSIQANDASYEQYF. CDR3 DNA: TGTGCCAGCAGTTCAATACAGGCCAACGATGCTTCCTACGAGCAGTACTTC. The chain joins TRBV28 to TRBJ2-7, with TRBD1 as a possible D gene (5 bases). The CDR3 is 17 amino acids. Germline CDR1 and CDR2: MDHEN and SYDVKM. Trimming left V 4 bases short and J 1 base short, with 20 bases between.

The chain links TRBV7-9 to TRBJ2-1; tentatively, D is TRBD2 (6 bases). Germline CDR1 reads SEHNR; CDR2 reads FQNEAQ (reference sequence). The CDR3 spans 14 residues. With 4 bases removed from V and 9 bases from J, the gap between germline ends came to 16 bases. CDR3 sequence: CASSSTGGVVEQFF. The CDR3 nucleotides are TGTGCCAGCAGCTCAACCGGGGGAGTTGTTGAGCAGTTCTTC.

The rearrangement links TRBV28 to TRBJ2-1, with D perhaps TRBD1 or TRBD2 (7 bases each). Trimming shortened V by 3 bases and J by 4 bases, and 25 bases separated the two germline ends. The length of the CDR3 is 19 residues. The germline V gene has CDR1 MDHEN and CDR2 SYDVKM. The CDR3 region has the DNA TGTGCCAGCAGTTTGAAACAGGGGAGGGCTAGCGGTTTATACAATGAGCAGTTCTTC. Residues: CASSLKQGRASGLYNEQFF.

As for this clone: The same CDR3 also results from other DNA sequences found in this sample. The chain uses TRBV19 and TRBJ2-2; TRBD2 is a possible D gene (6 bases). Trimming shortened V by 3 bases and J by 5 bases, and 13 bases separated the two germline ends. Germline V gene data show CDR1 as LNHDA and CDR2 as SQIVND (reference sequence). This CDR3 is 15 amino acids long. The CDR3 nucleotides read TGTGCCAGTAGTATCAGTGCGGGGAGGACCGGGGAGCTGTTTTTT. Its translation is CASSISAGRTGELFF.

The chain employs TRBV7-3 and TRBJ2-7, with D perhaps matching TRBD1 or TRBD2 (6 bases each). Looked up from germline, CDR1 is SGHTA and CDR2 is FQGTGA. V was pared by 4 bases and J by 3 bases, with 19 bases between. The CDR3 is made up of 16 amino acids. The CDR3 protein is CASSSFGGLGYYEQYF. The CDR3 nucleotides read TGTGCCAGCAGCTCATTCGGGGGCCTAGGGTACTACGAGCAGTACTTC.

CDR3 DNA sequence: TGTGCCAGCAGTGAGACCGGGACAGGAGACCTGGACGAGCAGTACTTC. Encoded protein: CASSETGTGDLDEQYF. V is TRBV28 and J is TRBJ2-7; 8 bases map to TRBD1. The CDR3 runs to 16 residues. Germline V gene lookup returns CDR1 MDHEN and CDR2 SYDVKM. V trimming: 5 bases; J trimming: 5 bases; junction bases outside the gene matches: 14.

The rearrangement joins TRBV7-9 to TRBJ2-1; possible D gene TRBD1, 6 bases. Germline V CDR1 and CDR2: SEHNR, FQNEAQ (reference sequence). V lost 5 bases and J lost 8, with 7 bases in between. There are 11 residues in the CDR3. The CDR3 reads CASSRTDEQFF. DNA of the CDR3: TGTGCCAGCAGCCGGACAGATGAGCAGTTCTTC.

This chain joins TRBV4-1 and TRBJ2-7, with unresolved D. Trimming stripped 0 bases from V and 2 bases from J, with 11 bases between. The CDR3 is made up of 15 amino acids. The germline V gene has CDR1 MGHRA and CDR2 YSYEKL. The CDR3 sequence: CASSQEPTPAYEQYF. The CDR3, as DNA: TGCGCCAGCAGCCAAGAGCCGACACCCGCCTACGAGCAGTACTTC.

Turning to this clone: One end of the junction does not line up with germline, which may come from a read error. The chain combines TRBV6-1 with TRBJ2-7; tentative D call: TRBD2 (5 bases). Germline-derived CDR1 and CDR2 are MNHNS and SASEGT. The CDR3 spans 14 residues. The CDR3 DNA follows: TGTGCCGGCAGTCTGATAAGCGCGGGCTACGAGCAGTACTTC. Its protein is CAGSLISAGYEQYF.

The chain combines TRBV6-1 with TRBJ2-7, with D possibly called TRBD1 or TRBD2 (5 bases each). Germline V gene data show CDR1 as MNHNS and CDR2 as SASEGT. With 6 bases removed from V and 1 base from J, the gap between germline ends came to 16 bases. This CDR3 region has 15 residues. DNA of the CDR3: TGTGCCAGCAGCGACCCCGGGACCTCTTCCTACGAGCAGTACTTC. It specifies CASSDPGTSSYEQYF.

The chain employs TRBV7-9 and TRBJ2-1, with D perhaps TRBD2 (5 bases). Trimming took 5 bases from V and 9 from J, leaving 11 bases between them. Germline CDR1 and CDR2: SEHNR and FQNEAQ (reference sequence). The CDR3 sequence is 12 residues long. In nucleotides, the CDR3 is TGTGCCAGCAGCCCCAGCGGTAGTGAGCAGTTCTTC. It codes for CASSPSGSEQFF.

The CDR3 spells CASSPPGWNRLNTEAFF. The CDR3 bases are TGTGCCAGCAGCCCCCCCGGTTGGAACAGACTGAACACTGAAGCTTTCTTT. V gene TRBV7-8 combines with J gene TRBJ1-1; no reliable D call. Trimming shortened V by 5 bases and J by 0 bases, and 19 bases separated the two germline ends. Germline CDR1 SGHVS, CDR2 FQNEAQ. This CDR3 spans 17 amino acids. The whole variable domain, filled in from reference TRBV7-8 and TRBJ1-1, reads GAGVSQSPRYKVAKRGQDVALRCDPISGHVSLFWYQQALGQGPEFLTYFQNEAQLDKSGLPSDRFFAERPEGSVSTLKIQRTQQEDSAVYLCASSPPGWNRLNTEAFFGQGTRLTVV.

The CDR3 nucleotides are TGTGCCAGCAGCACCGTGGGCAGGGGGCGTGAGCAGTTCTTC. Residues: CASSTVGRGREQFF. The rearrangement joins TRBV7-9 to TRBJ2-1; 8 positions agree with TRBD1. The CDR3 has 14 residues. Germline V lookup: CDR1 SEHNR, CDR2 FQNEAQ (reference sequence). V lost 5 bases and J lost 9; bases outside the gene matches: 9.

V gene TRBV5-1 combines with J gene TRBJ2-3; 8 nucleotides match TRBD1. The ends lost 3 bases at V and 5 bases at J; junction bases unmatched: 5. CDR1 is SGHRS and CDR2 is YFSETQ in the germline V gene. This CDR3 comprises 14 residues. CDR3 sequence reads: CASSWGQAGDTQYF. CDR3 sequence (DNA): TGCGCCAGCAGCTGGGGACAGGCCGGAGATACGCAGTATTTT.

This clone was seen only a few times. The chain uses TRBV19 and TRBJ2-3; D unresolved. This CDR3 spans 13 amino acids. The ends were cut back, 2 bases at V and 6 bases at J, with 9 bases in the middle. Looked up from germline, CDR1 is LNHDA and CDR2 is SQIVND (reference sequence). The CDR3 DNA sequence: TGTGCCAGTAGTATAAGGCCCGGGGATACGCAGTATTTT. This translates into CASSIRPGDTQYF.

The V and J genes are TRBV2 and TRBJ1-1, with 7 bases aligning to TRBD1. The germline gives CDR1 SNHLY, CDR2 FYNNEI. V shed 6 bases, J shed 0 bases, and the junction held 7 bases outside the gene matches. This CDR3 spans 15 amino acids. CDR3: CASSLTGPVNTEAFF. DNA of the CDR3: TGTGCCAGCAGCTTGACAGGGCCAGTGAACACTGAAGCTTTCTTT.

This clone was found once. This CDR3 reads CASSLRLAEPTYEQYF. CDR3 nucleotides: TGTGCCAGCAGTTTACGTCTAGCGGAACCTACCTACGAGCAGTACTTC. V is TRBV28 and J is TRBJ2-7; 7 positions match TRBD2. The V gene end was trimmed by 2 bases and the J gene end by 2 bases; junction bases not matched to a gene: 9. Germline CDR1 reads MDHEN; CDR2 reads SYDVKM. CDR3 size: 16 residues.

This chain uses TRBV28 with TRBJ2-7; D perhaps matches TRBD1 (6 bases). The germline V gene encodes CDR1 MDHEN and CDR2 SYDVKM. Trimming took off 8 bases at V and 5 bases at J, with 7 bases between the two ends. The CDR3 totals 10 residues. This CDR3 reads CASGDNEQYF. For the CDR3, the DNA is TGTGCCAGCGGGGACAACGAGCAGTACTTC.